The T cell receptor (beta chain) described here comes from a study of T cell repertoires in cytomegalovirus infection. TCRdb called the reads again in MiXCR, with one record for every CDR3 protein. The sample has nearly 700,000 distinct CDR3 sequences, roughly a third seen once; the top ten hold about 18%. Study-level points and caveats: The ex vivo response was dominated by HLA-C-restricted CMV-specific TCR beta clonotypes.

Trimming shortened V by 3 bases and J by 2 bases, and 14 bases separated the two germline ends. This CDR3 has 16 residues. Germline V gene sequence: CDR1 MNHNS, CDR2 SASEGT. Note on this clonotype: Antigen: not known.

This specimen was cultured PBMCs, taken from culture after CMV antigen stimulation. This receptor was obtained from a human donor in good health (CMV status not recorded). Some clones in this sample may be carry-over from other donors' samples. The chain uses TRBV6-1 and TRBJ1-5; D is possibly TRBD1 (5 bases). The CDR3 here is CASSDRPWGGNQPQHF. CDR3 sequence (DNA): TGTGCCAGCAGTGACCGGCCCTGGGGGGGCAATCAGCCCCAGCATTTT.